This T cell receptor beta chain was retrieved from a study of cytomegalovirus exposure and HLA in healthy donors. Trimming removed 6 bases from V and 2 bases from J, with 17 bases in between. Germline V gene lookup returns CDR1 MNHEY and CDR2 SMNVEV (reference sequence). This CDR3 has 16 amino acids. PCR was performed using 60 Vbeta and 13 Jbeta primers. Some clones are missing from TCRdb's copy, which holds only in-frame ones; the method was immunoSEQ multiplex PCR. The sample shows around 140,000 clones, almost 85% of them seen only once. The chain is built from TRBV27 and TRBJ1-3; D is ambiguous. The receptor was derived from a man aged 30 to 39 in good health and CMV-seropositive. What was sequenced was PBMCs. The CDR3 DNA follows: TGTGCCAGCAGCCTGGGAGGGTTCGGGACTGGAAACACCATATATTTT. Protein: CASSLGGFGTGNTIYF.